The 21 T cell receptor beta chains in this list originate from one sample, sequenced in a study of blood T cell repertoires in COVID-19. Sequenced by immunoSEQ multiplex PCR; TCRdb stores in-frame clones only, minus some. The profile shows some 100,000 clones, 88% of them singletons. Sequenced: peripheral blood. These receptors all come from a woman between 65 and 79 years old with acute or convalescent COVID-19.

This chain joins TRBV6-5 and TRBJ2-7, with TRBD1 matching 7 bases. CDR3 length equals 13 residues. CDR1 and CDR2 (germline): MNHEY, SVGAGI. The trim removed 5 bases at V and 12 bases at J, leaving 13 bases unmatched. The CDR3 is CASSTGTVNRLYF. In DNA, the CDR3 is TGTGCCAGCAGTACCGGGACAGTTAATCGTCTGTACTTC.

V gene TRBV7-6 combines with J gene TRBJ2-7; 11 bases match TRBD2. The CDR3 totals 15 residues. After removal of 5 bases from V and 4 bases from J, the junction contained 7 bases not matched to a gene. Germline V lookup: CDR1 SGHVS, CDR2 FNYEAQ. For the CDR3, the DNA is TGTGCCAGCAGCGATCCGGGACTAGCGGATTACGAGCAGTACTTC. Translating it yields CASSDPGLADYEQYF.

CDR3 bases: TGTGCCAGCAGTCCTACGACTAGCGGGAGTGGTACAGATACGCAGTATTTT. It codes for CASSPTTSGSGTDTQYF. The rearrangement uses TRBV28 and TRBJ2-3; 12 nucleotides match TRBD2. Trimming at V came to 5 bases and at J to 3 bases, leaving 9 bases not matched to a gene. The germline CDR1 and CDR2 sequences are MDHEN and SYDVKM. This CDR3 is built from 17 residues.

The rearrangement links TRBV18 to TRBJ1-2, with D uncertain. Trimming took off 1 base at V and 7 bases at J, with 13 bases between the two ends. The CDR3 covers 14 residues. In germline, CDR1 is KGHSH, CDR2 LQKENI. The DNA of the CDR3 is TGTGCCAGCTCACCACTTTCAACAGATGGTGGCTACACCTTC. This sequence encodes CASSPLSTDGGYTF.

The chain recombines TRBV6-5 with TRBJ2-5, with unresolved D. CDR1 and CDR2 from the germline V gene are MNHEY and SVGAGI. V gave up 7 bases and J gave up 3 bases, with 3 bases separating them. This CDR3 is built from 10 residues. The CDR3 spells CASTEETQYF. The CDR3 DNA is TGTGCCAGCACGGAAGAGACCCAGTACTTC.

V gene TRBV5-1 combines with J gene TRBJ1-1; TRBD1 agrees at 9 bases. The CDR3 extends over 16 amino acids. J gave up 1 base and V 4 bases, and 8 bases lay outside the gene matches. Germline loops: CDR1 SGHRS, CDR2 YFSETQ. The CDR3 protein is CASSHYGTGKNTEAFF. CDR3 coding DNA: TGCGCCAGCAGCCATTATGGGACAGGGAAGAACACTGAAGCTTTCTTT. Together with reference TRBV5-1 and TRBJ1-1, the CDR3 gives the full variable domain: KAGVTQTPRYLIKTRGQQVTLSCSPISGHRSVSWYQQTPGQGLQFLFEYFSETQRNKGNFPGRFSGRQFSNSRSEMNVSTLELGDSALYLCASSHYGTGKNTEAFFGQGTRLTVV.

The rearrangement joins TRBV20-1 to TRBJ1-1; 8 positions agree with TRBD1. CDR3 length equals 13 residues. In germline, CDR1 is DFQATT, CDR2 SNEGSKA (reference sequence). Trimming cost V 3 bases and J 4 bases; bases outside gene matches: 4. The CDR3 sequence: CSASAGGGTEAFF. CDR3 DNA sequence: TGCAGTGCTAGTGCAGGGGGCGGCACTGAAGCTTTCTTT.

The genes are TRBV21-1 and TRBJ1-2; the table names TRBD1, a call not compared with the DNA. TRBV21-1 represents a pseudogene. CDR3 length: 13 residues. The CDR3 nucleotides are TGTGCCAAAGGGACAGGGCCTAACTATGGCTACACCTTC. Its translation is CAKGTGPNYGYTF.

This chain uses TRBV27 with TRBJ2-1, with D tentatively TRBD2 (5 bases). V lost 6 bases and J 0 bases, leaving 15 bases between the germline ends. The germline gives CDR1 MNHEY, CDR2 SMNVEV (reference sequence). This CDR3 region has 16 residues. The CDR3: CASRRGILHSYNEQFF. The CDR3 DNA reads TGTGCCAGCAGACGAGGGATCCTTCACTCCTACAATGAGCAGTTCTTC.

The chain employs TRBV10-3 and TRBJ1-6; 8 positions match TRBD1. The CDR3 has 16 residues. Germline values: CDR1 ENHRY, CDR2 SYGVKD. V shed 0 bases and J 8 bases; nucleotides not matched to a gene: 6. CDR3 loop: CAISESDDRGYSPLHF. CDR3 in DNA: TGTGCCATCAGTGAGTCTGACGACAGGGGATATTCACCCCTCCACTTT.

The V and J genes are TRBV4-1 and TRBJ2-6; the D gene is possibly TRBD1 (5 bases). There are 15 residues in the CDR3. Germline-derived CDR1 and CDR2 are MGHRA and YSYEKL. V shed 3 bases and J shed 0 bases, with 6 bases lying between them. The DNA for the CDR3 is TGCGCCAGCAGCCATAGGGGCTCTGGGGCCAACGTCCTGACTTTC. The encoded protein is CASSHRGSGANVLTF.

This clone was observed a handful of times. J is TRBJ1-3 and V is TRBV3-1 (or the pseudogene TRBV3-2), with a possible D match to TRBD1 (6 bases). Trimming shortened V by 1 base and J by 3 bases, and 10 bases separated the two germline ends. The germline CDR1 and CDR2 sequences are LGHDT and YNNKEL (reference sequence). The CDR3 contains 15 residues. This chain's CDR3 is CASSQAQGFGNTIYF. The CDR3 coding sequence is TGTGCCAGCAGCCAAGCCCAGGGGTTTGGAAACACCATATATTTT.

The V call is TRBV3-1 (or the pseudogene TRBV3-2), the J call TRBJ1-1; unclear D gene. Trimming removed 5 bases from V and 1 base from J, with 11 bases in between. Germline V CDR1 and CDR2: LGHDT, YNNKEL (reference sequence). The CDR3 consists of 14 residues. The CDR3 is CASSSHLRNTEAFF. The DNA for the CDR3 is TGTGCCAGCAGCTCCCATCTGAGGAACACTGAAGCTTTCTTT.

On this clone itself: No DNA is shown, since the ends of the CDR3 on it are uncertain; the CDR3 is the one TCRdb lists. The chain is built from TRBV28 and TRBJ2-1; no DNA check was done on the table's D call, TRBD1. From germline, CDR1 is MDHEN and CDR2 SYDVKM. The CDR3 contains 16 residues when both ends are counted. The CDR3 here is CASSSSKIGKGNEQFF.

This CDR3 reads CASSDGSYNEQFF. The CDR3 bases are TGTGCCAGCAGTGATGGCAGCTACAATGAGCAGTTCTTC. V and J are TRBV2 and TRBJ2-1; D is unresolved. This CDR3 region has 13 residues. The ends were cut back, 3 bases at V and 3 bases at J, with 6 bases in the middle. In germline, CDR1 is SNHLY, CDR2 FYNNEI.

The V gene is TRBV7-9, the J gene TRBJ2-5, with D perhaps matching TRBD2 (6 bases). This CDR3 contains 13 residues. Germline V CDR1 and CDR2: SEHNR, FQNEAQ (reference sequence). V shed 5 bases and J shed 5 bases, with 12 bases lying between them. CDR3 nucleotide sequence: TGTGCCAGCAGCATCTACAGCGGGGAGACCCAGTACTTC. Residues: CASSIYSGETQYF. The variable domain in full, with the rest retrieved from reference TRBV7-9 and TRBJ2-5, is DTGVSQNPRHKITKRGQNVTFRCDPISEHNRLYWYRQTLGQGPEFLTYFQNEAQLEKSRLLSDRFSAERPKGSFSTLEIQRTEQGDSAMYLCASSIYSGETQYFGPGTRLLVL.

This chain uses TRBV11-2 with TRBJ1-4; perhaps TRBD1 as D (6 bases). V was pared by 7 bases and J by 5 bases, with 17 bases between. The CDR3 is 15 amino acids. CDR1 SGHAT and CDR2 FQNNGV come from the germline V gene. This CDR3 is CASNERGQKNEKLFF. The CDR3 DNA reads as TGTGCCAGCAACGAAAGGGGACAAAAGAATGAAAAACTGTTTTTT.

The V and J genes are TRBV5-4 and TRBJ1-2; a weak D match, TRBD1 (6 bases). From germline, CDR1 is SGHNT and CDR2 YYREEE (reference sequence). CDR3 length equals 13 residues. Deletions cut 4 bases from V and 5 bases from J, with 12 bases between. The CDR3 DNA is TGTGCCAGCAGCGAAAAAACAGGGTATGGCTACACCTTC. It codes for CASSEKTGYGYTF.

J is TRBJ1-1 and V is TRBV7-8; the D gene is possibly TRBD1 (6 bases). Germline values: CDR1 SGHVS, CDR2 FQNEAQ. This CDR3 is built from 13 residues. V was shortened by 6 bases and J by 1 base, with 9 bases between the two germline ends. CDR3 in DNA: TGTGCCAGCAGTCCACAGGGGAACACTGAAGCTTTCTTT. Translated, it gives CASSPQGNTEAFF.

The genes are TRBV10-2 and TRBJ2-3; 13 bases align to TRBD2. The CDR3 extends over 15 amino acids. Trimming at V came to 7 bases and at J to 2 bases, leaving 3 bases not matched to a gene. Per the germline V gene, CDR1 is WSHSY and CDR2 is SAAADI. CDR3 amino acids: CASTGTSGNTDTQYF. The DNA of the CDR3 is TGCGCCAGCACCGGGACTAGCGGGAACACAGATACGCAGTATTTT.

CDR3 residues: CASSVNSGATGELFF. The CDR3 nucleotides are TGTGCCAGCAGCGTTAACTCAGGGGCCACCGGGGAGCTGTTTTTT. The chain uses TRBV9 and TRBJ2-2; perhaps TRBD1 as D (6 bases). The CDR3 contains 15 residues. Trimming removed 2 bases from V and 4 bases from J, with 12 bases in between. Germline loops: CDR1 SGDLS, CDR2 YYNGEE.